Shown below are 25 T cell receptor beta chains from a single sample sequenced in a study of shared clonotypes between healthy human individuals. Produced via immunoSEQ multiplex PCR; TCRdb's table is partial and in-frame only. The sample holds about 2.4 million clones, more than 90% seen once. Sequenced input: naive CD4+ T cells sorted from blood. Subset of the sample: CD45RA+ positively selected. These receptors originate from a man aged 18 to 29 in good health.

The chain couples TRBV6-5 to TRBJ2-4; D is ambiguous. V was cut by 4 bases and J by 0 bases, with 13 bases left in between. CDR1 is MNHEY, CDR2 SVGAGI, per germline. CDR3 size: 16 residues. The CDR3 bases are TGTGCCAGCAGTTCTCAACGGAACCAAGCCAAAAACATTCAGTACTTC. Protein: CASSSQRNQAKNIQYF.

J is TRBJ1-1 and V is TRBV18; a weak D match, TRBD1 (6 bases). The CDR3 is 14 residues long. Trimming took 3 bases from V and 0 from J, leaving 8 bases between them. Germline values: CDR1 KGHSH, CDR2 LQKENI. Here the CDR3 reads CASSPTGVNTEAFF. In DNA form, the CDR3 reads TGTGCCAGCTCACCGACAGGCGTGAACACTGAAGCTTTCTTT.

The CDR3 bases are TGTGCCAGCAGTCCGGGACAGGGTAATGAAAAACTGTTTTTT. Amino acids: CASSPGQGNEKLFF. The V gene is TRBV6-1, the J gene TRBJ1-4, with 9 positions matching TRBD1. The CDR3 covers 14 residues. With V trimmed by 5 bases and J by 4 bases, 2 bases remained unmatched. The germline V gene encodes CDR1 MNHNS and CDR2 SASEGT.

The chain combines TRBV30 with TRBJ2-5, with D unclear. CDR1 and CDR2 from the germline V gene are GTSNPN and SVGIG (reference sequence). The V end lost 3 bases, the J end lost 3 bases, and 8 bases lay between the germline ends. CDR3 length: 12 residues. CDR3 sequence reads: CAWSETEETQYF. CDR3 bases: TGTGCCTGGAGCGAGACGGAAGAGACCCAGTACTTC.

As for this clone: Other nucleotide sequences from this sample produce the same CDR3. The rearrangement joins TRBV5-1 to TRBJ1-1, with D tentatively TRBD1 (5 bases). Looked up from germline, CDR1 is SGHRS and CDR2 is YFSETQ. The CDR3 covers 14 residues. V gave up 0 bases and J gave up 0 bases, with 6 bases separating them. The CDR3 DNA follows: TGCGCCAGCAGCTTGGAGGGGCTGAACACTGAAGCTTTCTTT. Amino acid sequence: CASSLEGLNTEAFF.

V is TRBV30 and J is TRBJ2-7, with 7 bases lining up with TRBD2. Germline V CDR1 and CDR2: GTSNPN, SVGIG (reference sequence). The CDR3 contains 15 residues. J gave up 1 base and V 0 bases, and 6 bases lay outside the gene matches. The CDR3 nucleotides read TGTGCCTGGAGTGTATTTAGCGGGCCATCCTACGAGCAGTACTTC. It encodes CAWSVFSGPSYEQYF.

This clone was observed once. CDR3 residues: CASMRLAGGRTDTQYF. The CDR3 nucleotides read TGTGCCAGTATGAGGCTAGCGGGGGGGCGAACAGATACGCAGTATTTT. The chain carries TRBV19 and TRBJ2-3; 12 positions agree with TRBD2. The CDR3 sequence is 16 residues long. CDR1 is LNHDA, CDR2 SQIVND, per germline (reference sequence). Trimming took 7 bases from V and 3 from J; bases not matched to a gene: 8.

The chain recombines TRBV28 with TRBJ1-1; D uncertain. This CDR3 has 14 residues. Germline values: CDR1 MDHEN, CDR2 SYDVKM. The germline V and J ends were trimmed by 6 bases and 1 base, with 12 bases remaining between them. This CDR3 is CASSSPSWNTEAFF. CDR3 sequence (DNA): TGTGCCAGCAGCTCCCCTAGTTGGAACACTGAAGCTTTCTTT.

This chain uses TRBV5-8 with TRBJ1-5; TRBD1 agrees at 7 bases. CDR3 size: 16 residues. Trimming cost V 0 bases and J 1 base; bases outside gene matches: 4. CDR1 is SGHTS, CDR2 YDEGEE, per germline. CDR3 amino acids: CASSLAGRGSNQPQHF. The CDR3 bases are TGTGCCAGCAGCTTGGCTGGCAGGGGGAGCAATCAGCCCCAGCATTTT.

Regarding this clone: The germline gene is not matched at one end of the junction; a read error may be the cause. The CDR3 nucleotides are TGTGCCAACAGCTTCCGTAGCACAGATACGCAGTATTTT. It codes for CANSFRSTDTQYF. V is TRBV5-8 and J is TRBJ2-3; D is ambiguous. The CDR3 covers 13 residues. Germline assignment: CDR1 SGHTS and CDR2 YDEGEE.

The CDR3 reads CASSPLPSRGETQYF. Written as DNA, the CDR3 is TGTGCCAGCTCACCCCTCCCCAGCAGGGGAGAGACCCAGTACTTC. The rearrangement uses TRBV18 and TRBJ2-5; TRBD1 is a possible D gene (6 bases). The germline CDR1 and CDR2 sequences are KGHSH and LQKENI. The CDR3 sequence is 15 residues long. Trimming shortened V by 3 bases and J by 4 bases, and 15 bases separated the two germline ends.

The CDR3 spells CASSPPGATNEKLFF. CDR3 sequence (DNA): TGCGCCAGCAGCCCCCCCGGGGCAACTAATGAAAAACTGTTTTTT. This rearrangement joins TRBV5-1 to TRBJ1-4; no clear D gene. Germline V gene data show CDR1 as SGHRS and CDR2 as YFSETQ. V lost 4 bases and J lost 0, with 10 bases in between. This CDR3 region has 15 residues.

The gene calls are TRBV10-3 and TRBJ2-1; 8 nucleotides match TRBD2. J lost 0 bases, V lost 0 bases, and 4 bases had no gene match. CDR3 length: 17 residues. Germline V gives CDR1 ENHRY, CDR2 SYGVKD. CDR3 bases: TGTGCCATCAGTGAGTCTAGCGGGGCTAGCTCCTACAATGAGCAGTTCTTC. Amino acids: CAISESSGASSYNEQFF.

The V and J genes are TRBV11-2 and TRBJ1-1; D is unclear. CDR1 is SGHAT, CDR2 FQNNGV, per germline. The CDR3 length is 14 residues. With 6 bases removed from V and 4 bases from J, the gap between germline ends came to 15 bases. CDR3 sequence (DNA): TGTGCCAGCAGTACCGGCGGAAAGGGCACTGAAGCTTTCTTT. Its translation is CASSTGGKGTEAFF.

This chain connects TRBV13 to TRBJ2-7; D perhaps matches TRBD1 (6 bases). Germline CDR1 and CDR2: PRHDT and FYEKMQ (reference sequence). This CDR3 spans 16 amino acids. Between the trimmed V and J ends, which lost 3 bases and 1 base, there was a span of 16 bases. CDR3 DNA sequence: TGTGCCAGCAGCTTTACAGGGCTTGTTTTTTCCTACGAGCAGTACTTC. Translation: CASSFTGLVFSYEQYF. Drawing the rest from reference TRBV13 and TRBJ2-7, the complete variable domain is AAGVIQSPRHLIKEKRETATLKCYPIPRHDTVYWYQQGPGQDPQFLISFYEKMQSDKGSIPDRFSAQQFSDYHSELNMSSLELGDSALYFCASSFTGLVFSYEQYFGPGTRLTVT.

A single count supports this clone. V usage is TRBV5-1 and J usage is TRBJ2-7; TRBD2 aligns across 11 bases. Losses at the gene ends were 1 base for V and 0 bases for J; bases not matched to a gene: 6. The CDR3 spans 17 residues. The germline gives CDR1 SGHRS, CDR2 YFSETQ. In nucleotides, the CDR3 is TGCGCCAGCAGCTTGCTTAGCGGGGGGGTTAACTCCTACGAGCAGTACTTC. Its protein is CASSLLSGGVNSYEQYF.

The chain employs TRBV19 and TRBJ1-2; D is ambiguous. V was cut by 6 bases and J by 2 bases, with 16 bases left in between. The germline CDR1 and CDR2 sequences are LNHDA and SQIVND (reference sequence). This CDR3 comprises 15 residues. The CDR3 DNA reads TGTGCCAGTAGCCCTCCAGGCAGGAGCAACTATGGCTACACCTTC. It encodes CASSPPGRSNYGYTF. Full variable domain (missing parts from reference TRBV19 and TRBJ1-2): DGGITQSPKYLFRKEGQNVTLSCEQNLNHDAMYWYRQDPGQGLRLIYYSQIVNDFQKGDIAEGYSVSREKKESFPLTVTSAQKNPTAFYLCASSPPGRSNYGYTFGSGTRLTVV.

This clone showed up just once. J is TRBJ2-7 and V is TRBV7-2; TRBD2 agrees at 7 bases. The CDR3 loop spans 16 amino acids. Trimming removed 7 bases from V and 0 bases from J; junction bases left unmatched: 12. Germline V gene data show CDR1 as SGHTA and CDR2 as FQGNSA. The CDR3: CASTDKTGTNSYEQYF. In DNA form, the CDR3 reads TGTGCCAGCACCGACAAAACCGGGACTAACTCCTACGAGCAGTACTTC.

The J gene is TRBJ1-1, the V gene TRBV28; perhaps TRBD1 as D (6 bases). CDR3 length: 13 residues. Germline V gives CDR1 MDHEN, CDR2 SYDVKM. Trimming pared 9 bases from V and 4 bases from J, leaving 15 bases between. The CDR3 nucleotides read TGTGCCAGTCGGGACACCAACCCCACTGAAGCTTTCTTT. Its translation: CASRDTNPTEAFF.

The chain joins TRBV5-1 to TRBJ1-2, with D unresolved. Germline V CDR1 and CDR2: SGHRS, YFSETQ. Trimming shortened V by 2 bases and J by 8 bases, and 16 bases separated the two germline ends. CDR3 length equals 14 residues. In nucleotides, the CDR3 is TGCGCCAGCAGCTTCGCCCTTCCTCCTGAAGGCTACACCTTC. It translates to CASSFALPPEGYTF. Using reference TRBV5-1 and TRBJ1-2 for the parts outside the CDR3, the full variable domain is KAGVTQTPRYLIKTRGQQVTLSCSPISGHRSVSWYQQTPGQGLQFLFEYFSETQRNKGNFPGRFSGRQFSNSRSEMNVSTLELGDSALYLCASSFALPPEGYTFGSGTRLTVV.

The V and J genes are TRBV11-3 and TRBJ2-1; D is perhaps TRBD1 or TRBD2 (5 bases each). CDR1 is SGHNT, CDR2 YENEEA, per germline. Trimming cost V 3 bases and J 8 bases, with 11 bases left between them. This CDR3 spans 13 amino acids. The CDR3 protein is CASSLERDHEQFF. DNA for the CDR3: TGTGCCAGCAGCTTGGAAAGGGACCATGAGCAGTTCTTC. Complete variable domain (other parts from reference TRBV11-3 and TRBJ2-1): EAGVVQSPRYKIIEKKQPVAFWCNPISGHNTLYWYLQNLGQGPELLIRYENEEAVDDSQLPKDRFSAERLKGVDSTLKIQPAELGDSAVYLCASSLERDHEQFFGPGTRLTVL.

The chain combines TRBV11-1 with TRBJ2-5, with D tentatively TRBD1 or TRBD2 (5 bases each). Trimming removed 2 bases from V and 3 bases from J, with 10 bases in between. This CDR3 contains 14 residues. Germline CDR1 and CDR2: SGHAT and FQDESV (reference sequence). The DNA of the CDR3 is TGTGCCAGCAGCTTAAGGGACGGTGAAGAGACCCAGTACTTC. Protein: CASSLRDGEETQYF.

The chain is built from TRBV10-3 and TRBJ2-7, with 9 bases matching TRBD2. V lost 0 bases, J lost 1 base, and 7 bases stayed unmatched. Germline assignment: CDR1 ENHRY and CDR2 SYGVKD. This CDR3 has 17 amino acids. CDR3 sequence: CAISESQFSGRSYEQYF. The CDR3 nucleotides are TGTGCCATCAGTGAGTCCCAGTTTAGCGGGAGATCCTACGAGCAGTACTTC.

A note on this clone: The sample has other DNA sequences that encode this CDR3 too. The rearrangement joins TRBV7-2 to TRBJ2-7; 10 bases map to TRBD2. The germline CDR1 and CDR2 sequences are SGHTA and FQGNSA. This CDR3 contains 15 residues. Trimming removed 3 bases from V and 3 bases from J; junction bases left unmatched: 5. The CDR3 sequence is CASSFGTSGIYEQYF. CDR3 sequence (DNA): TGTGCCAGCAGCTTCGGTACTAGCGGGATCTACGAGCAGTACTTC.

The gene calls are TRBV15 and TRBJ2-1, with 8 bases fitting TRBD2. J gave up 2 bases and V 1 base, and 4 bases lay outside the gene matches. Looked up from germline, CDR1 is LNHNV and CDR2 is YYDKDF (reference sequence). This CDR3 comprises 16 residues. The CDR3 spells CATSRGLAGTYNEQFF. CDR3 bases: TGTGCCACCAGCAGAGGATTAGCGGGAACCTACAATGAGCAGTTCTTC.